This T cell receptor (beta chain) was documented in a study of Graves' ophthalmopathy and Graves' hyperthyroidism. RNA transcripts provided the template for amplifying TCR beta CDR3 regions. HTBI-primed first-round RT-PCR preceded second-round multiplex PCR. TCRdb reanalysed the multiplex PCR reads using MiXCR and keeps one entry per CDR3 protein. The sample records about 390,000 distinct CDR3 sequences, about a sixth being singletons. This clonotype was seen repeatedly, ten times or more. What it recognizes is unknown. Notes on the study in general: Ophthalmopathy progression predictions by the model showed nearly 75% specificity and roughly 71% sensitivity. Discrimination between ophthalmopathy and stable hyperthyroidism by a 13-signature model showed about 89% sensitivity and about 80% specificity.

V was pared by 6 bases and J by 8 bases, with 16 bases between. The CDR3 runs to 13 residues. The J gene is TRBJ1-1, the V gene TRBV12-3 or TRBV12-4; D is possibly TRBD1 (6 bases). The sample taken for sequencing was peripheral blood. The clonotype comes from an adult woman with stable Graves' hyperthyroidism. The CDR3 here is CASRFLQGSEAFF. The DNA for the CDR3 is TGTGCCAGCAGATTCCTACAGGGATCCGAAGCTTTCTTT.